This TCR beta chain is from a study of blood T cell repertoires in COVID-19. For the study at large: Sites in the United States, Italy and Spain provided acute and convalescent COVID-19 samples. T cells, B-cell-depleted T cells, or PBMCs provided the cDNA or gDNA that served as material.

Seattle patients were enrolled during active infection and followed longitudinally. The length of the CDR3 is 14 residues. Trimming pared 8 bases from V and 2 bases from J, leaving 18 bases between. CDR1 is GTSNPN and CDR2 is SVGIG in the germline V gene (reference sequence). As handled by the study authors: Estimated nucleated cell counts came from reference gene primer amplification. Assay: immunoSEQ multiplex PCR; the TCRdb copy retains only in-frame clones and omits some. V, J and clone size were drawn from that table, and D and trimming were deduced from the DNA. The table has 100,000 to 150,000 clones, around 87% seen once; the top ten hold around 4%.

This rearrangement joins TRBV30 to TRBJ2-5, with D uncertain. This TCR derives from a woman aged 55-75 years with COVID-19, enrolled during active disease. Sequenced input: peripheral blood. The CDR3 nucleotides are TGTGCCGGCAGAAACAGCCAACTGCAAGAGACCCAGTACTTC. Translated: CAGRNSQLQETQYF.